These 23 T cell receptor beta chains originate from one sample sequenced in a study of cytomegalovirus exposure and HLA in healthy donors. This table comes from immunoSEQ multiplex PCR, and its TCRdb copy is limited to in-frame clones, with some not included. In the table there are approximately 160,000 clones, 85% to 90% of which are singletons. Sequences were obtained from PBMCs. These receptors all stem from a young woman in good health and CMV-seropositive.

The chain has TRBV25-1 and TRBJ2-7; no clear D gene. The CDR3 spans 13 residues. Germline CDR1 MGHDK, CDR2 SYGVNS. The V end lost 2 bases, the J end lost 6 bases, and 11 bases lay between the germline ends. CDR3 nucleotides: TGTGCCAGCAGTGAACCCACAGTCACCGAGCAGTACTTC. Its protein is CASSEPTVTEQYF.

The count of this clone is one. This chain uses TRBV27 with TRBJ2-2; D perhaps matches TRBD2 (5 bases). The V and J ends lost 2 bases and 4 bases respectively, with 11 bases between them. Germline lookup yields CDR1 MNHEY and CDR2 SMNVEV (reference sequence). The CDR3 length is 15 residues. The CDR3: CASSLEGLLTGELFF. CDR3 sequence (DNA): TGTGCCAGCAGTTTAGAAGGACTTCTCACCGGGGAGCTGTTTTTT.

This clone was counted only a few times. The genes are TRBV18 and TRBJ1-1; no firm D call. The germline gives CDR1 KGHSH, CDR2 LQKENI. Trimming left V 6 bases short and J 1 base short, with 24 bases between. The CDR3 totals 18 residues. The CDR3 nucleotides read TGTGCCAGCTCCCTTGGCGGCCGACCGACGGTATCGAACACTGAAGCTTTCTTT. Protein product: CASSLGGRPTVSNTEAFF.

The chain uses TRBV9 and TRBJ2-1; 9 bases fit TRBD2. Trimming at V came to 4 bases and at J to 3 bases, leaving 11 bases not matched to a gene. Per germline, CDR1 SGDLS and CDR2 YYNGEE. This CDR3 has 17 residues. The CDR3 coding sequence is TGTGCCAGCAGCTCAACTATTAGCGGGAGCTACTACAATGAGCAGTTCTTC. Translated: CASSSTISGSYYNEQFF.

V is TRBV6-1 and J is TRBJ2-7; 12 bases are shared with TRBD1. Germline CDR1 reads MNHNS; CDR2 reads SASEGT. This CDR3 contains 14 residues. V trimming: 5 bases; J trimming: 6 bases; junction bases outside the gene matches: 5. Written as DNA, the CDR3 is TGTGCCAGCAGTCGACCGGGACAGGGGGCCGAGCAGTACTTC. This sequence encodes CASSRPGQGAEQYF.

The chain has TRBV19 and TRBJ2-2; TRBD2 matches 11 bases. CDR1 and CDR2 from the germline V gene are LNHDA and SQIVND (reference sequence). V shed 5 bases and J 5 bases; nucleotides not matched to a gene: 10. The CDR3 consists of 17 residues. Here the CDR3 DNA reads TGTGCCAGTAGTCAGACTAGCGGGAAGCTGTGGACCGGGGAGCTGTTTTTT. The encoded protein is CASSQTSGKLWTGELFF. Together with reference TRBV19 and TRBJ2-2, the CDR3 gives the full variable domain: DGGITQSPKYLFRKEGQNVTLSCEQNLNHDAMYWYRQDPGQGLRLIYYSQIVNDFQKGDIAEGYSVSREKKESFPLTVTSAQKNPTAFYLCASSQTSGKLWTGELFFGEGSRLTVL.

The V call is TRBV7-3, the J call TRBJ1-5; 10 bases fit TRBD1. The V and J ends lost 5 bases and 1 base, in that order; junction bases with no gene match: 11. Germline CDR1 SGHTA, CDR2 FQGTGA. This CDR3 has 18 residues. This chain's CDR3 is CASSAHRDRGRSNQPQHF. CDR3 DNA sequence: TGTGCCAGCAGCGCTCACCGGGACAGGGGAAGGAGCAATCAGCCCCAGCATTTT. The entire variable domain, with the rest obtained from reference TRBV7-3 and TRBJ1-5, is as follows: GAGVSQTPSNKVTEKGKYVELRCDPISGHTALYWYRQSLGQGPEFLIYFQGTGAADDSGLPNDRFFAVRPEGSVSTLKIQRTERGDSAVYLCASSAHRDRGRSNQPQHFGDGTRLSIL.

The CDR3 loop is CASSLEGPGDQPQHF. CDR3 nucleotide sequence: TGTGCCAGCAGTTTGGAGGGCCCGGGGGATCAGCCCCAGCATTTT. The chain joins TRBV28 to TRBJ1-5; a weak D match, TRBD1 (5 bases). Germline CDR1 MDHEN, CDR2 SYDVKM. Trimming removed 3 bases from V and 5 bases from J, with 14 bases in between. This CDR3 spans 15 amino acids.

This clone was detected only once. V usage is TRBV5-1 and J usage is TRBJ2-1, with 8 bases identical to TRBD1. Germline V CDR1 and CDR2: SGHRS, YFSETQ. CDR3 length: 15 amino acids. V lost 0 bases, J lost 2 bases, and 1 base stayed unmatched. In DNA form, the CDR3 reads TGCGCCAGCAGCTTGGGGACAGGGACCTACAATGAGCAGTTCTTC. Its protein product is CASSLGTGTYNEQFF.

J is TRBJ2-7 and V is TRBV7-9; 11 bases agree with TRBD2. CDR3 length equals 13 residues. Germline-derived CDR1 and CDR2 are SEHNR and FQNEAQ (reference sequence). V shed 7 bases, J shed 6 bases, and the junction held 5 bases outside the gene matches. This CDR3 is CASIGLAGSEQYF. Written as DNA, the CDR3 is TGTGCCAGCATCGGACTAGCGGGTTCCGAGCAGTACTTC.

The V and J genes are TRBV5-1 and TRBJ2-3, with a weak D call TRBD1 (5 bases). Germline V gene sequence: CDR1 SGHRS, CDR2 YFSETQ. V was shortened by 4 bases and J by 2 bases, with 11 bases between the two germline ends. The CDR3 has 14 residues. The chain's CDR3 is CASSPTTVTDTQYF. Here the CDR3 DNA reads TGCGCCAGCAGCCCCACGACAGTCACAGATACGCAGTATTTT.

The V gene is TRBV11-2, the J gene TRBJ1-1; D possibly corresponds to TRBD1 (5 bases). V lost 7 bases and J 5 bases, leaving 11 bases between the germline ends. CDR1 and CDR2 from the germline V gene are SGHAT and FQNNGV. The CDR3 loop spans 12 amino acids. The CDR3 region is CASKGQETEAFF. The DNA of the CDR3 is TGTGCCAGCAAGGGGCAGGAAACTGAAGCTTTCTTT.

The V call is TRBV20-1, the J call TRBJ2-7, with a tentative D call TRBD2 (5 bases). V lost 5 bases, J lost 5 bases, and 7 bases lay in between. The CDR3 consists of 10 residues. Germline-derived CDR1 and CDR2 are DFQATT and SNEGSKA (reference sequence). The DNA of the CDR3 is TGCAGTGCTTGGACTGACGAGCAGTACTTC. Its protein product is CSAWTDEQYF.

This chain links TRBV5-1 with TRBJ2-7; 10 nucleotides line up with TRBD2. Unmatched junction bases numbered 7, after V lost 1 base and J lost 3 bases. Per germline, CDR1 SGHRS and CDR2 YFSETQ. The length of the CDR3 is 16 residues. CDR3 in amino acids: CASSLSLAGGFYEQYF. In DNA form, the CDR3 reads TGCGCCAGCAGCTTGTCTTTAGCGGGAGGATTCTACGAGCAGTACTTC.

The chain combines TRBV14 with TRBJ2-5; 8 bases line up with TRBD1. Germline CDR1 is SGHDN and CDR2 is FVKESK. V lost 1 base and J lost 11; bases outside the gene matches: 6. The CDR3 is 13 residues long. CDR3 DNA sequence: TGTGCCAGCAGCCAAGGTCTGGACAGGGCACAGTACTTC. Encoded protein: CASSQGLDRAQYF.

The V and J genes are TRBV27 and TRBJ2-2, with D possibly TRBD1 on 6 matching bases. The CDR3 is 16 amino acids. Per the germline V gene, CDR1 is MNHEY and CDR2 is SMNVEV (reference sequence). Trimming stripped 5 bases from V and 0 bases from J, with 13 bases between. The CDR3 protein is CASSPGAGANTGELFF. The CDR3 DNA is TGTGCCAGCAGTCCCGGGGCAGGGGCGAACACCGGGGAGCTGTTTTTT.

The chain carries TRBV6-5 and TRBJ2-7; 8 bases fit TRBD2. Germline CDR1 MNHEY, CDR2 SVGAGI. J was trimmed by 6 bases and V by 2 bases; bases with no gene match: 6. The CDR3 covers 14 residues. CDR3 nucleotide sequence: TGTGCCAGCAGTTACCGGGCGGGAGGCGCCGAGCAGTACTTC. This translates into CASSYRAGGAEQYF.

Only one count was recorded for this clone. The V and J genes are TRBV5-6 and TRBJ2-3; 10 bases map to TRBD2. The germline CDR1 and CDR2 sequences are SGHDT and YYEEEE. The CDR3 covers 17 residues. V lost 0 bases, J lost 0 bases, and 4 bases stayed unmatched. The CDR3 here is CASSLGGTSESTDTQYF. CDR3 DNA: TGTGCCAGCAGCTTGGGCGGGACTAGCGAAAGCACAGATACGCAGTATTTT.

The rearrangement joins TRBV30 to TRBJ2-7; TRBD1 agrees at 10 bases. With V trimmed by 3 bases and J by 4 bases, 9 bases remained unmatched. There are 15 residues in the CDR3. Germline V lookup: CDR1 GTSNPN, CDR2 SVGIG (reference sequence). The CDR3 region has the DNA TGTGCCTGGAGGGTAACCGGGACAGGGGTATACGAGCAGTACTTC. This translates into CAWRVTGTGVYEQYF.

Here the CDR3 DNA reads TGTGCCACCACCTGGCTGGAGACCAGATATGGCTACACCTTC. Translation gives CATTWLETRYGYTF. The rearrangement links TRBV7-9 to TRBJ1-2; unclear D gene. The CDR3 runs to 14 residues. Germline V lookup: CDR1 SEHNR, CDR2 FQNEAQ (reference sequence). Trimming pared 10 bases from V and 5 bases from J, leaving 20 bases between.

The V gene is TRBV5-8, the J gene TRBJ2-7, with no clear D. Germline V gives CDR1 SGHTS, CDR2 YDEGEE. The CDR3 is 11 residues long. V lost 4 bases and J 0 bases, leaving 2 bases between the germline ends. CDR3 sequence: CASSHSYEQYF. Here the CDR3 DNA reads TGTGCCAGCAGCCACTCCTACGAGCAGTACTTC.

This sequence joins TRBV19 and TRBJ2-5, with 7 bases matching TRBD2. The germline V gene encodes CDR1 LNHDA and CDR2 SQIVND (reference sequence). The CDR3 is 13 amino acids. With 3 bases clipped from V and 5 bases from J, the junction kept 3 bases outside the gene matches. CDR3 protein: CASSMTAGETQYF. CDR3 DNA: TGTGCCAGTAGTATGACAGCGGGGGAGACCCAGTACTTC.

This clone is a singleton in its sample. V and J are TRBV6-1 and TRBJ2-3, with 7 positions matching TRBD2. The germline gives CDR1 MNHNS, CDR2 SASEGT. After removal of 3 bases from V and 3 bases from J, the junction contained 6 bases not matched to a gene. The CDR3 spans 15 residues. The CDR3 spells CASSEKREVTDTQYF. The CDR3 DNA is TGTGCCAGCAGTGAGAAACGGGAGGTTACAGATACGCAGTATTTT.